These 22 T cell receptor beta chains were sequenced from one sample in a study of T cells in Graves' hyperthyroidism and ophthalmopathy. The CDR3 regions of TCR beta were amplified from RNA transcripts. First-round RT-PCR of the TCR CDR3 relied on the HTBI primer set. TCRdb re-called the multiplex PCR reads through MiXCR, storing one row per CDR3 protein. The sample holds about 370,000 distinct CDR3 sequences, around 15% seen once. Sequenced input: blood. These receptors all come from a woman between 55 and 75 years old with Graves' ophthalmopathy.

This chain connects TRBV3-1 to TRBJ2-2, with D possibly TRBD2 on 6 matching bases. Trimming removed 4 bases at V and 6 bases at J, with 15 bases between. Germline CDR1 LGHDT, CDR2 YNNKEL (reference sequence). The CDR3 spans 15 residues. The CDR3 loop reads CASSPRDSPPGELFF. The DNA of the CDR3 is TGTGCCAGCAGCCCCCGGGACTCCCCTCCCGGGGAGCTGTTTTTT.

This clonotype was seen a few times. The CDR3 spells CAWTRRTPGNTIYF. In DNA, the CDR3 is TGTGCCTGGACCCGTAGAACCCCGGGAAACACCATATATTTT. This chain connects TRBV30 to TRBJ1-3; no definite D call. CDR3 size: 14 residues. The V end lost 4 bases, the J end lost 4 bases, and 14 bases lay between the germline ends. From germline, CDR1 is GTSNPN and CDR2 SVGIG (reference sequence).

This clonotype was counted ten times or more. This chain joins TRBV11-2 and TRBJ2-7, with 7 bases that match TRBD1. This CDR3 is built from 14 residues. Germline CDR1 and CDR2: SGHAT and FQNNGV. Unmatched junction bases numbered 9, after V lost 3 bases and J lost 7 bases. CDR3 residues: CASSLMRTGGEQYF. In DNA form, the CDR3 reads TGTGCCAGCAGCTTGATGCGGACAGGCGGAGAGCAGTACTTC. The full variable domain, with the rest looked up from reference TRBV11-2 and TRBJ2-7, is EAGVAQSPRYKIIEKRQSVAFWCNPISGHATLYWYQQILGQGPKLLIQFQNNGVVDDSQLPKDRFSAERLKGVDSTLKIQPAKLEDSAVYLCASSLMRTGGEQYFGPGTRLTVT.

The chain has TRBV2 and TRBJ1-4; D not resolved. Trimming pared 7 bases from V and 4 bases from J, leaving 13 bases between. The CDR3 runs 14 residues. Looked up from germline, CDR1 is SNHLY and CDR2 is FYNNEI. In DNA, the CDR3 is TGTGCCAGCAAATACTTCGGGGTTAATGAAAAACTGTTTTTT. Translating gives CASKYFGVNEKLFF.

The chain has TRBV6-1 and TRBJ2-4; the D call may be TRBD1 or TRBD2 (5 bases each). The V and J ends lost 6 bases and 8 bases respectively, with 8 bases between them. The germline V gene has CDR1 MNHNS and CDR2 SASEGT. The CDR3 loop spans 11 amino acids. The CDR3 sequence: CASRVGDIQYF. The CDR3 nucleotides read TGTGCCAGCAGGGTGGGGGACATTCAGTACTTC.

The J gene is TRBJ2-5, the V gene TRBV12-3 or TRBV12-4; 11 bases fit TRBD2. The junction had 7 bases not matched to a gene; V was cut back by 4 bases and J by 6 bases. This CDR3 is built from 15 residues. The CDR3 DNA follows: TGTGCCAGCAGTTCCACTAGCGGGAGCTTAAAGACCCAGTACTTC. Amino acid sequence: CASSSTSGSLKTQYF.

The chain couples TRBV28 to TRBJ2-7; D is possibly TRBD1 or TRBD2 (5 bases each). Deletions cut 4 bases from V and 5 bases from J, with 24 bases between. Germline V CDR1 and CDR2: MDHEN, SYDVKM. The CDR3 runs 17 residues. The CDR3: CASSSEGPGPFGNEQYF. The CDR3 DNA reads as TGTGCCAGCAGTTCAGAGGGCCCGGGACCGTTCGGGAACGAGCAGTACTTC.

The rearrangement links TRBV6-5 to TRBJ1-1; D is ambiguous. The V end was cut by 2 bases, the J end by 0 bases, with 10 bases between. The CDR3 contains 15 residues. The germline V gene has CDR1 MNHEY and CDR2 SVGAGI. The DNA of the CDR3 is TGTGCCAGCAGTTACGGGCGGACCATGAACACTGAAGCTTTCTTT. Encoded protein: CASSYGRTMNTEAFF.

At least ten counts were recorded for this clonotype. CDR3 in amino acids: CASSQAGAFSGANVLTF. In nucleotides, the CDR3 is TGTGCCAGCAGCCAGGCCGGTGCATTCTCTGGGGCCAACGTCCTGACTTTC. V is TRBV3-1 and J is TRBJ2-6, with D hard to call. Germline V gene lookup returns CDR1 LGHDT and CDR2 YNNKEL (reference sequence). The CDR3 has 17 amino acids. V lost 3 bases to trimming and J lost 0 bases, with 12 bases between them.

This chain joins TRBV2 and TRBJ2-1, with D maybe TRBD1 (6 bases). From germline, CDR1 is SNHLY and CDR2 FYNNEI. Trimming shortened V by 6 bases and J by 6 bases, and 18 bases separated the two germline ends. There are 15 residues in the CDR3. As DNA, the CDR3 is TGTGCCAGCAGGGGTGACAGGATCTTTGGCAATGAGCAGTTCTTC. Translation: CASRGDRIFGNEQFF.

This clonotype was seen many times. The chain has TRBV29-1 and TRBJ2-3, with 7 bases identical to TRBD1. The CDR3 totals 13 residues. V dropped 7 bases and J dropped 7; count of bases not matched to a gene: 11. In germline, CDR1 is SQVTM, CDR2 ANQGSEA. In nucleotides, the CDR3 is TGCAGCGCTACGCGACAGGGAGTGAATACGCAGTATTTT. This gives the protein CSATRQGVNTQYF.

This clonotype was picked up many times. This chain links TRBV18 with TRBJ2-3, with TRBD1 matching 8 bases. The CDR3 spans 16 residues. Germline CDR1 is KGHSH and CDR2 is LQKENI. The trim removed 0 bases at V and 4 bases at J, leaving 6 bases unmatched. CDR3 residues: CASSPPRQGWSDTQYF. CDR3 sequence (DNA): TGTGCCAGCTCACCACCGCGACAGGGGTGGTCAGATACGCAGTATTTT.

The table lists this clonotype with a few counts. The rearrangement uses TRBV14 and TRBJ2-7; 7 bases map to TRBD2. Germline V gene lookup returns CDR1 SGHDN and CDR2 FVKESK. Trimming cost V 4 bases and J 5 bases; bases outside gene matches: 8. The CDR3 contains 14 residues. CDR3 nucleotides: TGTGCCAGCAGCCGGGGCGGGAGTCTAAACGAGCAGTACTTC. This translates into CASSRGGSLNEQYF.

This clonotype has ten or more counts. The chain employs TRBV28 and TRBJ1-2, with D unclear. Germline V CDR1 and CDR2: MDHEN, SYDVKM. Trimming pared 6 bases from V and 0 bases from J, leaving 14 bases between. This CDR3 contains 15 residues. The DNA for the CDR3 is TGTGCCAGCAGCCCCGCCGTGGGTGCTAACTATGGCTACACCTTC. Translating gives CASSPAVGANYGYTF.

The table lists this clonotype with many counts. J is TRBJ2-1 and V is TRBV7-6; the match to TRBD2 covers 11 bases. The CDR3 length is 15 residues. Trimming cost V 4 bases and J 8 bases; bases outside gene matches: 7. From germline, CDR1 is SGHVS and CDR2 FNYEAQ. CDR3 DNA: TGTGCCAGCAGCTCTACTAGCGGGAGTATCGATGAGCAGTTCTTC. Protein: CASSSTSGSIDEQFF.

This clonotype was seen a handful of times. This chain uses TRBV20-1 with TRBJ2-7; TRBD1 matches 9 bases. This CDR3 comprises 15 residues. The V and J ends lost 3 bases and 5 bases, in that order; junction bases with no gene match: 11. CDR1 and CDR2 (germline): DFQATT, SNEGSKA (reference sequence). DNA for the CDR3: TGCAGTGCTAGGGGCGGGACAGGGAGCCCGGACGAGCAGTACTTC. This translates into CSARGGTGSPDEQYF.

This clonotype showed up many times. The chain has TRBV3-1 and TRBJ2-1; D may be TRBD1 (8 bases). This CDR3 comprises 15 residues. The germline V gene has CDR1 LGHDT and CDR2 YNNKEL (reference sequence). Trimming left V 4 bases short and J 5 bases short, with 15 bases between. The chain's CDR3 is CASSPTGEGNNEQFF. DNA for the CDR3: TGTGCCAGCAGCCCGACAGGGGAGGGGAACAATGAGCAGTTCTTC.

V is TRBV9 and J is TRBJ2-3; D gene uncertain. Trimming pared 4 bases from V and 5 bases from J, leaving 11 bases between. This CDR3 has 13 residues. CDR1 is SGDLS and CDR2 is YYNGEE in the germline V gene. The DNA of the CDR3 is TGTGCCAGCAGCCCTACTATGGGAGATACGCAGTATTTT. Its translation: CASSPTMGDTQYF.

This rearrangement joins TRBV28 to TRBJ1-1, with 9 bases fitting TRBD1. Germline V gene sequence: CDR1 MDHEN, CDR2 SYDVKM. This CDR3 is built from 13 residues. V trimming: 10 bases; J trimming: 5 bases; junction bases outside the gene matches: 8. The CDR3 coding sequence is TGTGCCACTCGAACAGGGGGCTTGACTGAAGCTTTCTTT. It yields the protein CATRTGGLTEAFF. The variable domain in full, completed from reference TRBV28 and TRBJ1-1, reads DVKVTQSSRYLVKRTGEKVFLECVQDMDHENMFWYRQDPGLGLRLIYFSYDVKMKEKGDIPEGYSVSREKKERFSLILESASTNQTSMYLCATRTGGLTEAFFGQGTRLTVV.

This clonotype has a count of ten or more. This sequence joins TRBV3-1 and TRBJ1-1; no clear D gene. V was cut by 3 bases and J by 2 bases, with 7 bases left in between. CDR1 is LGHDT and CDR2 is YNNKEL in the germline V gene (reference sequence). This CDR3 has 13 amino acids. CDR3 region: CASSQGSNTEAFF. DNA of the CDR3: TGTGCCAGCAGCCAGGGAAGTAACACTGAAGCTTTCTTT.

This clonotype was counted a few times. This rearrangement joins TRBV20-1 to TRBJ1-5; 8 bases match TRBD1. The ends lost 3 bases at V and 3 bases at J; junction bases unmatched: 10. This CDR3 contains 16 residues. Germline loops: CDR1 DFQATT, CDR2 SNEGSKA (reference sequence). This chain's CDR3 is CSARVKQGVNNQPQHF. CDR3 bases: TGCAGTGCTAGGGTTAAACAGGGGGTTAACAATCAGCCCCAGCATTTT.

This clonotype was counted between two and nine times. The chain joins TRBV9 to TRBJ2-2; perhaps TRBD2 as D (7 bases). CDR1 is SGDLS, CDR2 YYNGEE, per germline. Trimming took off 1 base at V and 5 bases at J, with 12 bases between the two ends. This CDR3 spans 15 amino acids. The CDR3: CASSVRGGGTGELFF. The CDR3 DNA reads as TGTGCCAGCAGCGTAAGGGGGGGCGGAACCGGGGAGCTGTTTTTT.